Presented here are 27 T cell receptor beta chains from one specimen sequenced in a study of blood T cell repertoires in COVID-19. The protocol was immunoSEQ multiplex PCR, while the TCRdb copy is restricted to in-frame clones and leaves out a portion. This sample yields roughly 250,000 clones, of which 80% to 85% are seen a single time; around 12% belongs to the top ten. The sample was peripheral blood. The receptors were sampled from an older woman with active or convalescent COVID-19.

The table lists this clone with a count of one. The chain is built from TRBV10-3 and TRBJ2-6; D perhaps matches TRBD1 (6 bases). Germline lookup yields CDR1 ENHRY and CDR2 SYGVKD. Trimming removed 0 bases at V and 1 base at J, with 16 bases between. This CDR3 comprises 19 residues. Written as DNA, the CDR3 is TGTGCCATCAGTGAGTCGTTTGGCAGGGGTCAATCTGGGGCCAACGTCCTGACTTTC. As protein: CAISESFGRGQSGANVLTF.

This clone has just one count. This chain connects TRBV2 to TRBJ2-1, with 7 positions matching TRBD1. CDR3 size: 15 residues. Germline CDR1 is SNHLY and CDR2 is FYNNEI. The ends lost 6 bases at V and 0 bases at J; junction bases unmatched: 5. CDR3 residues: CASRPQGSSYNEQFF. As DNA, the CDR3 is TGTGCCAGCAGGCCACAGGGGAGCTCCTACAATGAGCAGTTCTTC.

The V and J genes are TRBV6-6 and TRBJ2-3; maybe TRBD2 (5 bases). V lost 4 bases and J lost 6, with 8 bases in between. The germline V gene has CDR1 MNHNY and CDR2 SVGAGI (reference sequence). The CDR3 extends over 12 amino acids. The CDR3 DNA is TGTGCCAGCAGTTCCACTAGGGATACGCAGTATTTT. Its protein product is CASSSTRDTQYF.

V is TRBV9 and J is TRBJ1-2, with a tentative D call TRBD1 (5 bases). CDR1 is SGDLS, CDR2 YYNGEE, per germline. Trimming removed 3 bases from V and 4 bases from J, with 16 bases in between. This CDR3 spans 15 amino acids. DNA of the CDR3: TGTGCCAGCAGCGGCAACCTACAGGTTTCCTATGGCTACACCTTC. Amino acid sequence: CASSGNLQVSYGYTF.

The chain couples TRBV7-2 to TRBJ1-2, with 7 nucleotides matching TRBD1. Germline assignment: CDR1 SGHTA and CDR2 FQGNSA. The V gene end was trimmed by 5 bases and the J gene end by 0 bases; junction bases not matched to a gene: 15. The CDR3 covers 18 residues. The CDR3 DNA reads TGTGCCAGCAGCCCCCGGGGGAACAGGGGAGTAGCTAACTATGGCTACACCTTC. Encoded protein: CASSPRGNRGVANYGYTF.

The V gene is TRBV29-1, the J gene TRBJ2-6; 7 bases are shared with TRBD2. The CDR3 runs 14 residues. J was trimmed by 4 bases and V by 3 bases; bases with no gene match: 3. CDR1 and CDR2 from the germline V gene are SQVTM and ANQGSEA. The CDR3 nucleotides are TGCAGCGTTGAGGGAGGGACCGGGGCCAACGTCCTGACTTTC. Translation: CSVEGGTGANVLTF. Full variable domain (rest looked up from reference TRBV29-1 and TRBJ2-6): SAVISQKPSRDICQRGTSLTIQCQVDSQVTMMFWYRQQPGQSLTLIATANQGSEATYESGFVIDKFPISRPNLTFSTLTVSNMSPEDSSIYLCSVEGGTGANVLTFGAGSRLTVL.

The CDR3 sequence is CASTTDYTSYEQYF. CDR3 DNA sequence: TGTGCCAGCACCACGGACTACACCTCCTACGAGCAGTACTTC. The J gene is TRBJ2-7, the V gene TRBV6-6; TRBD2 might be the D (6 bases). The CDR3 is 14 residues long. Between the trimmed V and J ends, which lost 7 bases and 0 bases, there was a span of 13 bases. Germline CDR1 reads MNHNY; CDR2 reads SVGAGI (reference sequence).

The chain has TRBV7-9 and TRBJ2-5; D not resolved. Trimming pared 1 base from V and 6 bases from J, leaving 6 bases between. Germline V CDR1 and CDR2: SEHNR, FQNEAQ (reference sequence). The CDR3 totals 12 residues. The CDR3 spells CASSLESKTQYF. The DNA of the CDR3 is TGTGCCAGCAGCTTAGAGAGTAAGACCCAGTACTTC.

V usage is TRBV10-3 and J usage is TRBJ1-6; D is perhaps TRBD1 (5 bases). The germline V gene has CDR1 ENHRY and CDR2 SYGVKD. This CDR3 region has 15 residues. Trimming stripped 6 bases from V and 6 bases from J, with 15 bases between. The CDR3: CAIRGTGGSNSPLHF. The DNA for the CDR3 is TGTGCCATCAGAGGGACGGGGGGTTCTAATTCACCCCTCCACTTT.

The chain recombines TRBV19 with TRBJ1-6, with 7 bases matching TRBD1. The CDR3 is 15 residues long. The trim removed 3 bases at V and 7 bases at J, leaving 6 bases unmatched. Germline CDR1 LNHDA, CDR2 SQIVND (reference sequence). CDR3 coding DNA: TGTGCCAGTAGTATCCCCGACAGGGAGAATTCACCCCTCCACTTT. Protein product: CASSIPDRENSPLHF.

The chain couples TRBV7-2 to TRBJ1-2; 8 positions agree with TRBD1. CDR1 is SGHTA and CDR2 is FQGNSA in the germline V gene. V lost 5 bases and J lost 3; bases outside the gene matches: 8. This CDR3 comprises 15 residues. Here the CDR3 reads CASSPRQGKDYGYTF. CDR3 nucleotides: TGTGCCAGCAGCCCGCGACAGGGGAAGGACTATGGCTACACCTTC.

The chain couples TRBV16 to TRBJ1-2; D possibly corresponds to TRBD1 (6 bases). CDR3 length: 15 amino acids. Looked up from germline, CDR1 is KGHSY and CDR2 is FQNENV. V was pared by 0 bases and J by 4 bases, with 12 bases between. The CDR3 region is CASSQSARGLYGYTF. Here the CDR3 DNA reads TGTGCCAGCAGCCAATCGGCCAGGGGCCTCTATGGCTACACCTTC. Drawing the rest from reference TRBV16 and TRBJ1-2, the complete variable domain is GEEVAQTPKHLVRGEGQKAKLYCAPIKGHSYVFWYQQVLKNEFKFLISFQNENVFDETGMPKERFSAKCLPNSPCSLEIQATKLEDSAVYFCASSQSARGLYGYTFGSGTRLTVV.

The chain joins TRBV11-1 to TRBJ2-3, with TRBD2 identical over 8 bases. CDR3 length: 16 amino acids. V was clipped by 4 bases and J by 5 bases; unmatched bases: 11. The germline V gene has CDR1 SGHAT and CDR2 FQDESV (reference sequence). The CDR3 reads CASSSTGTRRLDTQYF. CDR3 DNA sequence: TGTGCCAGCAGCTCAACAGGGACTAGGAGGTTAGATACGCAGTATTTT.

The chain joins TRBV6-2 or TRBV6-3 to TRBJ2-5, with 10 bases matching TRBD2. The J segment lost 3 bases and the V segment lost 2 bases, leaving 12 bases of the junction unmatched. The germline V gene encodes CDR1 MNHEY and CDR2 SVGEGT. CDR3 length equals 18 residues. The chain's CDR3 is CASSYGFSGGPAKETQYF. The CDR3 bases are TGTGCCAGCAGTTACGGGTTTAGCGGGGGGCCAGCTAAAGAGACCCAGTACTTC.

The chain carries TRBV19 and TRBJ2-2; D is possibly TRBD1 (6 bases). Trimming cost V 7 bases and J 5 bases, with 11 bases left between them. There are 13 residues in the CDR3. Germline V CDR1 and CDR2: LNHDA, SQIVND (reference sequence). The CDR3 DNA follows: TGTGCCAGTACTACACAGGGAACCGGGGAGCTGTTTTTT. Its protein is CASTTQGTGELFF.

V and J are TRBV6-5 and TRBJ2-1; TRBD1 agrees at 12 bases. This CDR3 contains 14 residues. Germline-derived CDR1 and CDR2 are MNHEY and SVGAGI. With 2 bases clipped from V and 8 bases from J, the junction kept 1 base outside the gene matches. As DNA, the CDR3 is TGTGCCAGCAGTTACGGGACAGGGGGCGATGAGCAGTTCTTC. Protein product: CASSYGTGGDEQFF.

The V call is TRBV3-1 (or the pseudogene TRBV3-2), the J call TRBJ2-7, with TRBD2 matching over 7 bases. The V and J ends lost 4 bases and 2 bases, in that order; junction bases with no gene match: 5. The CDR3 covers 14 residues. Germline values: CDR1 LGHDT, CDR2 YNNKEL (reference sequence). Written as DNA, the CDR3 is TGTGCCAGCAGCCGGGAGGGTAGTGCCTACGAGCAGTACTTC. Its protein product is CASSREGSAYEQYF.

The chain joins TRBV7-9 to TRBJ2-7, with TRBD1 matching 10 bases. The CDR3 extends over 15 amino acids. Germline V gene sequence: CDR1 SEHNR, CDR2 FQNEAQ (reference sequence). Trimming removed 6 bases from V and 2 bases from J; junction bases left unmatched: 7. The chain's CDR3 is CASRHSGQGAYEQYF. In DNA form, the CDR3 reads TGTGCCAGCAGACATAGCGGACAGGGGGCCTACGAGCAGTACTTC.

Only a few counts were recorded for this clone. This same CDR3 is encoded by further DNA sequences in the sample. J is TRBJ1-1 and V is TRBV6-2 or TRBV6-3, with a tentative D call TRBD1 (5 bases). V lost 6 bases to trimming and J lost 6 bases, with 8 bases between them. The CDR3 runs to 11 residues. Germline CDR1 is MNHEY and CDR2 is SVGEGT. CDR3 coding DNA: TGTGCCAGCAGCCAGGGAGCTGAAGCTTTCTTT. Its translation is CASSQGAEAFF.

This clone turned up a few times. This chain links TRBV10-2 with TRBJ2-6, with D maybe TRBD1 (8 bases). Germline V CDR1 and CDR2: WSHSY, SAAADI. This CDR3 comprises 18 residues. V shed 7 bases and J shed 2 bases, with 21 bases lying between them. CDR3 residues: CASNTGGGPGTGANVLTF. In nucleotides, the CDR3 is TGCGCCAGCAATACAGGGGGGGGGCCTGGTACTGGGGCCAACGTCCTGACTTTC.

As to this clone: Germline is not matched at one junction end, which may reflect a read error. CDR3 in amino acids: CASSSLAGTSGTGELFF. The CDR3 DNA is TGTGCTAGCAGCTCACTCGCCGGGACTAGCGGGACCGGGGAGCTGTTTTTT. The V gene is TRBV7-7, the J gene TRBJ2-2; 12 positions match TRBD2. The CDR3 is 17 residues long. CDR1 is SSHAT and CDR2 is FNYEAQ in the germline V gene (reference sequence).

The chain joins TRBV12-3 or TRBV12-4 to TRBJ2-3; 7 nucleotides agree with TRBD2. The CDR3 is 13 amino acids. J gave up 4 bases and V 4 bases, and 2 bases lay outside the gene matches. The CDR3 region is CASSSGRADTQYF. The DNA of the CDR3 is TGTGCCAGCAGTTCGGGGAGGGCAGATACGCAGTATTTT.

The chain recombines TRBV18 with TRBJ1-4; 10 bases agree with TRBD1. Germline values: CDR1 KGHSH, CDR2 LQKENI. With 1 base clipped from V and 7 bases from J, the junction kept 0 bases outside the gene matches. CDR3 length equals 14 residues. This CDR3 reads CASSPRTGGEKLFF. As DNA, the CDR3 is TGTGCCAGCTCACCACGGACAGGGGGTGAAAAACTGTTTTTT.

A single count supports this clone. This chain uses TRBV29-1 with TRBJ1-3, with D possibly matching TRBD1 (6 bases). The germline V gene has CDR1 SQVTM and CDR2 ANQGSEA. There are 12 residues in the CDR3. V shed 3 bases and J shed 3 bases, with 6 bases lying between them. DNA for the CDR3: TGCAGCGTTGACAGGGGTGGAAACACCATATATTTT. It codes for CSVDRGGNTIYF.

This sequence joins TRBV4-2 and TRBJ2-2, with D possibly being TRBD2 (7 bases). Germline-derived CDR1 and CDR2 are LGHNA and YNFKEQ. CDR3 size: 17 residues. V dropped 4 bases and J dropped 0 bases, with 15 bases sitting between them. Written as DNA, the CDR3 is TGTGCCAGCAGCCCAGACGGCGGGGGCCCGAACACCGGGGAGCTGTTTTTT. Translated, it gives CASSPDGGGPNTGELFF.

The J gene is TRBJ1-5, the V gene TRBV19; D call uncertain. The CDR3 has 16 residues. V lost 5 bases, J lost 2 bases, and 16 bases lay in between. Germline assignment: CDR1 LNHDA and CDR2 SQIVND (reference sequence). The CDR3 nucleotides are TGTGCCAGTAGTGCGCGGCCCCGTGCGGGCAATCAGCCCCAGCATTTT. This codes for CASSARPRAGNQPQHF.

This clone was detected ten times or more. This chain uses TRBV6-2 or TRBV6-3 with TRBJ2-2, with 8 bases aligning to TRBD2. V lost 2 bases and J lost 6; bases outside the gene matches: 11. Germline V gene sequence: CDR1 MNHEY, CDR2 SVGEGT. The CDR3 consists of 17 residues. The CDR3 DNA reads as TGTGCCAGCAGTTACGGTAGCGGCGGGGGGTTGGCCGGGGAGCTGTTTTTT. This translates into CASSYGSGGGLAGELFF.